This TCR beta chain derives from a study of human T cells and chemical hapten exposure. Documented time point: pre-sensitization, week 0. Treatment meaning: therapeutic diphenylcyclopropenone sensitization with weekly scalp DPC. This clonotype has a count of ten or more. The trim removed 6 bases at V and 0 bases at J, leaving 5 bases unmatched. In germline, CDR1 is SGHRS, CDR2 YFSETQ. The CDR3 totals 15 residues. In the library, unique molecular identifiers were attached to individual cDNA molecules. From the RACE reads, TCRdb called clonotypes with MiXCR, one entry per CDR3 protein. The table shows about 85,000 distinct CDR3 sequences, with over 6.5% occurring only once.

Material: whole blood, obtained in connection with sensitization to the hapten diphenylcyclopropenone (DPC). The chain is built from TRBV5-1 and TRBJ2-2; 7 bases map to TRBD1. This TCR was recovered from a man aged 35 to 55 with alopecia areata. Some clones in this sample may be carry-over from other donors' samples. CDR3 in amino acids: CASTLDRANTGELFF. The CDR3, as DNA: TGCGCCAGCACCTTAGACAGGGCGAACACCGGGGAGCTGTTTTTT. Filled out from reference TRBV5-1 and TRBJ2-2, the complete variable domain reads KAGVTQTPRYLIKTRGQQVTLSCSPISGHRSVSWYQQTPGQGLQFLFEYFSETQRNKGNFPGRFSGRQFSNSRSEMNVSTLELGDSALYLCASTLDRANTGELFFGEGSRLTVL.